The entry that follows covers one T cell receptor (beta chain) sequence. The sample is drawn from a study of control samples from healthy donors and cancer patients. The assay was immunoSEQ multiplex PCR, and TCRdb's table has in-frame clones only and misses some. The sample holds 150,000 to 200,000 clones, 80% to 90% seen once. Trimming took 4 bases from V and 3 from J; bases not matched to a gene: 2. CDR3 length: 14 residues. Germline V gene data show CDR1 as LNHDA and CDR2 as SQIVND (reference sequence). This chain links TRBV19 with TRBJ1-2, with 10 bases lining up with TRBD1. Material for sequencing was blood. The source of this sequence is a man in his thirties or forties in good health. The CDR3 region is CASSRDRGHYGYTF. The CDR3 DNA reads as TGTGCCAGTAGTAGGGACAGGGGACACTATGGCTACACCTTC.